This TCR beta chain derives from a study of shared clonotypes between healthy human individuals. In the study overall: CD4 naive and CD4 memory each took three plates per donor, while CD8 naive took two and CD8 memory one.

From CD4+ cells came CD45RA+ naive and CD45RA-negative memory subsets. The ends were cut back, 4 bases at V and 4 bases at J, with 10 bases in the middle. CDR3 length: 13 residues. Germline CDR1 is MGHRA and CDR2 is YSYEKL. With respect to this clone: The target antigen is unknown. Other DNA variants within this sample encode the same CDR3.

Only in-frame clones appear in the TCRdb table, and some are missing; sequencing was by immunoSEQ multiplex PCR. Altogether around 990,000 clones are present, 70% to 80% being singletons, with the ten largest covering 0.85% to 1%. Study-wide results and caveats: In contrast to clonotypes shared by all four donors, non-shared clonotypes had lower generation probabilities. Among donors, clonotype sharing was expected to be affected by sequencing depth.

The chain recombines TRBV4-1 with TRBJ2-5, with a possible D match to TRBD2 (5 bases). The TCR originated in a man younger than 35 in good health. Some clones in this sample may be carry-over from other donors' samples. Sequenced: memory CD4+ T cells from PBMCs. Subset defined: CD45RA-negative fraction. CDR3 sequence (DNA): TGCGCCAGCAGCCGAGGAGGAAGAGAGACCCAGTACTTC. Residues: CASSRGGRETQYF.